The 23 T cell receptor beta chains in this list originate from one sample, sequenced in a study of blood T cell repertoires in COVID-19. Repertoires were generated with immunoSEQ multiplex PCR, while TCRdb's copy carries only in-frame clones and drops some. The sample includes 200,000 to 250,000 clones, approximately 90% of them seen just once. Sequenced: PBMCs or T cells enriched from blood (not recorded which). These receptors all stem from a man aged 25-45 years who had recovered from COVID-19.

This rearrangement joins TRBV5-1 to TRBJ2-3; the D is unclear. The CDR3 length is 16 residues. Trimming shortened V by 3 bases and J by 5 bases, and 19 bases separated the two germline ends. From germline, CDR1 is SGHRS and CDR2 YFSETQ. The CDR3 protein is CASSSITGVRIDTQYF. In DNA form, the CDR3 reads TGCGCCAGCAGCTCGATAACCGGAGTCAGAATAGATACGCAGTATTTT.

The chain links TRBV27 to TRBJ2-3, with 8 bases that match TRBD1. CDR3 length: 17 amino acids. V trimming: 5 bases; J trimming: 8 bases; junction bases outside the gene matches: 18. Per germline, CDR1 MNHEY and CDR2 SMNVEV (reference sequence). The CDR3 loop reads CASSPLIMGTGPGTQYF. The CDR3 DNA is TGTGCCAGCAGTCCACTAATAATGGGGACAGGCCCCGGTACGCAGTATTTT.

The chain joins TRBV28 to TRBJ1-1, with D tentatively TRBD1 (6 bases). With 0 bases removed from V and 3 bases from J, the gap between germline ends came to 14 bases. There are 16 residues in the CDR3. Germline V gene sequence: CDR1 MDHEN, CDR2 SYDVKM. This chain's CDR3 is CASSLWGARPYTEAFF. CDR3 coding DNA: TGTGCCAGCAGTTTATGGGGGGCGCGCCCGTACACTGAAGCTTTCTTT.

This clone was seen once. This chain connects TRBV5-4 to TRBJ2-7; unclear D gene. Per the germline V gene, CDR1 is SGHNT and CDR2 is YYREEE (reference sequence). V was shortened by 0 bases and J by 6 bases, with 4 bases between the two germline ends. This CDR3 contains 11 residues. The CDR3 loop reads CASSLAGEQYF. CDR3 DNA sequence: TGTGCCAGCAGCTTGGCGGGCGAGCAGTACTTC.

This clone was recorded once. This chain uses TRBV5-6 with TRBJ1-1, with unresolved D. Trimming removed 4 bases at V and 7 bases at J, with 14 bases between. The CDR3 is made up of 13 amino acids. From germline, CDR1 is SGHDT and CDR2 YYEEEE. This CDR3 is CASSPGWRLEAFF. CDR3 sequence (DNA): TGTGCCAGCAGCCCCGGTTGGAGGCTTGAAGCTTTCTTT.

This chain connects TRBV2 to TRBJ2-5; no clear D. Germline V gene lookup returns CDR1 SNHLY and CDR2 FYNNEI. V shed 3 bases and J shed 5 bases, with 10 bases lying between them. This CDR3 contains 13 residues. The DNA of the CDR3 is TGTGCCAGCAGTGATCGTAGTCGGGAGACCCAGTACTTC. Its translation: CASSDRSRETQYF.

The V gene is TRBV10-1, the J gene TRBJ1-1; no firm D call. Trimming removed 2 bases from V and 1 base from J, with 8 bases in between. The CDR3 covers 14 residues. Germline loops: CDR1 WNHNN, CDR2 SYGVQD (reference sequence). CDR3 amino acids: CASSEKCRNTEAFF. The CDR3 bases are TGCGCCAGCAGTGAGAAGTGCAGGAACACTGAAGCTTTCTTT.

V is TRBV30 and J is TRBJ2-1; 9 bases are a match to TRBD2. Germline V gene data show CDR1 as GTSNPN and CDR2 as SVGIG (reference sequence). V shed 0 bases and J 14 bases; nucleotides not matched to a gene: 5. This CDR3 is 12 amino acids long. The chain's CDR3 is CAWSVWTSDEFF. The CDR3 DNA reads as TGTGCCTGGAGTGTATGGACTAGCGACGAGTTCTTC. The whole variable domain, remainder taken from reference TRBV30 and TRBJ2-1, is SQTIHQWPATLVQPVGSPLSLECTVEGTSNPNLYWYRQAAGRGLQLLFYSVGIGQISSEVPQNLSASRPQDRQFILSSKKLLLSDSGFYLCAWSVWTSDEFFGPGTRLTVL.

V gene TRBV19 combines with J gene TRBJ1-1; TRBD1 matches 7 bases. This CDR3 contains 19 residues. Per the germline V gene, CDR1 is LNHDA and CDR2 is SQIVND (reference sequence). The J segment lost 4 bases and the V segment lost 6 bases, leaving 23 bases of the junction unmatched. The CDR3 here is CASRPPTGVGRIRSTEAFF. The CDR3 DNA reads TGTGCCAGTAGACCCCCCACAGGGGTTGGGCGGATAAGGAGCACTGAAGCTTTCTTT.

This sequence joins TRBV15 and TRBJ2-7; unclear D gene. The V end lost 4 bases, the J end lost 2 bases, and 9 bases lay between the germline ends. The length of the CDR3 is 13 residues. In germline, CDR1 is LNHNV, CDR2 YYDKDF (reference sequence). In DNA, the CDR3 is TGTGCCACCAGCACGGTATTGACCTACGAGCAGTACTTC. Encoded protein: CATSTVLTYEQYF.

The V and J genes are TRBV5-1 and TRBJ2-1, with TRBD2 identical over 12 bases. This CDR3 spans 14 amino acids. V shed 2 bases, J shed 10 bases, and the junction held 4 bases outside the gene matches. Germline lookup yields CDR1 SGHRS and CDR2 YFSETQ. The CDR3 sequence: CASSFSSGGAEQFF. For the CDR3, the DNA is TGCGCCAGCAGCTTCTCTAGCGGGGGGGCGGAGCAGTTCTTC.

This clone was detected once. The V and J genes are TRBV3-1 (or the pseudogene TRBV3-2) and TRBJ2-7, with 8 bases matching TRBD2. The CDR3 spans 17 residues. With 1 base clipped from V and 11 bases from J, the junction kept 19 bases outside the gene matches. The germline gives CDR1 LGHDT, CDR2 YNNKEL (reference sequence). CDR3: CASSQGSGTRSPSGEYF. The CDR3 nucleotides read TGTGCCAGCAGCCAAGGTTCGGGGACTAGATCACCGTCCGGGGAGTACTTC.

A note on this clone: Different DNA sequences within this sample yield the same CDR3. This rearrangement joins TRBV5-1 to TRBJ2-3; D possibly corresponds to TRBD2 (5 bases). The CDR3 is made up of 15 amino acids. The V gene lost 0 bases and the J gene lost 0 bases, with 8 bases spanning the gap. Germline-derived CDR1 and CDR2 are SGHRS and YFSETQ. CDR3 in amino acids: CASSLGRGSTDTQYF. DNA of the CDR3: TGCGCCAGCAGCTTGGGACGGGGTAGCACAGATACGCAGTATTTT.

This rearrangement joins TRBV19 to TRBJ1-6, with TRBD1 as a possible D gene (6 bases). Trimming pared 5 bases from V and 8 bases from J, leaving 13 bases between. Germline assignment: CDR1 LNHDA and CDR2 SQIVND (reference sequence). This CDR3 contains 14 residues. The DNA for the CDR3 is TGTGCCAGTAGTTACCCCTCAGGGGATTCACCCCTCCACTTT. This gives the protein CASSYPSGDSPLHF.

The CDR3, as DNA: TGTGCCAGCAGCGCTAGGGACGGGGACTTCTATAATTCACCCCTCCACTTT. Protein: CASSARDGDFYNSPLHF. J is TRBJ1-6 and V is TRBV7-8; D perhaps matches TRBD1 (5 bases). Trimming shortened V by 5 bases and J by 3 bases, and 17 bases separated the two germline ends. The CDR3 is 17 residues long. The germline CDR1 and CDR2 sequences are SGHVS and FQNEAQ.

The genes are TRBV6-6 and TRBJ2-7; TRBD2 is a possible D gene (6 bases). V lost 8 bases to trimming and J lost 2 bases, with 13 bases between them. The CDR3 runs 13 residues. Germline values: CDR1 MNHNY, CDR2 SVGAGI (reference sequence). The CDR3 bases are TGTGCCAGCGGTGTGGAGGGAACCTACGAGCAGTACTTC. Translated: CASGVEGTYEQYF.

This clone was observed a handful of times. The DNA for the CDR3 is TGTGCCAGCGGGGGCAACTCCTACGAGCAGTACTTC. Amino acid sequence: CASGGNSYEQYF. J is TRBJ2-7 and V is TRBV25-1, with D perhaps TRBD1 (6 bases). Germline lookup yields CDR1 MGHDK and CDR2 SYGVNS. Trimming stripped 8 bases from V and 0 bases from J, with 8 bases between. The length of the CDR3 is 12 residues.

The chain has TRBV5-4 and TRBJ2-4, with D tentatively TRBD2 (5 bases). V was shortened by 5 bases and J by 2 bases, with 14 bases between the two germline ends. CDR1 and CDR2 (germline): SGHNT, YYREEE (reference sequence). The CDR3 extends over 15 amino acids. CDR3 sequence (DNA): TGTGCCAGCAGTCCTAATGGGAGACCCAAAAACATTCAGTACTTC. Its translation: CASSPNGRPKNIQYF.

The chain links TRBV4-2 to TRBJ1-2; D not certain. The CDR3 sequence is 16 residues long. Germline lookup yields CDR1 LGHNA and CDR2 YNFKEQ. The germline V and J ends were trimmed by 2 bases and 7 bases, with 20 bases remaining between them. The CDR3 loop is CASSQPPGPPAAGYTF. CDR3 DNA sequence: TGTGCCAGCAGCCAACCACCGGGCCCCCCAGCGGCTGGCTACACCTTC.

The sample holds a few counts of this clone. The rearrangement uses TRBV6-2 or TRBV6-3 and TRBJ2-1; 10 nucleotides match TRBD2. Germline V lookup: CDR1 MNHEY, CDR2 SVGEGT. The CDR3 covers 15 residues. With 2 bases clipped from V and 4 bases from J, the junction kept 2 bases outside the gene matches. CDR3 nucleotides: TGTGCCAGCAGTTACGGACTAGCGGAATACAATGAGCAGTTCTTC. Translation gives CASSYGLAEYNEQFF.

V gene TRBV6-5 combines with J gene TRBJ2-7; a possible D gene is TRBD2 (6 bases). Germline values: CDR1 MNHEY, CDR2 SVGAGI. The V and J ends lost 4 bases and 3 bases respectively, with 13 bases between them. The length of the CDR3 is 14 residues. The CDR3 nucleotides read TGTGCCAGCAGTTGGTTGGTGGGGGGCTACGAGCAGTACTTC. Translated, it gives CASSWLVGGYEQYF.

The genes are TRBV19 and TRBJ2-1, with a possible D match to TRBD1 (6 bases). Trimming removed 5 bases at V and 0 bases at J, with 11 bases between. Per the germline V gene, CDR1 is LNHDA and CDR2 is SQIVND (reference sequence). This CDR3 contains 15 residues. The CDR3 DNA is TGTGCCAGTAGTGCCACAGGGAGCTCCTACAATGAGCAGTTCTTC. As protein: CASSATGSSYNEQFF.

The chain links TRBV6-5 to TRBJ2-2; a weak D match, TRBD2 (5 bases). The germline V gene has CDR1 MNHEY and CDR2 SVGAGI. Deletions cut 6 bases from V and 3 bases from J, with 14 bases between. The CDR3 spans 15 residues. The CDR3 loop reads CASSLGLLDTGELFF. The CDR3 DNA reads TGTGCCAGCAGCCTGGGGTTACTAGACACCGGGGAGCTGTTTTTT.